The TCR beta chain under discussion was sequenced for a study of OX40 agonist ivuxolimab in advanced cancers. Across the study: The patients' treatment was ivuxolimab, an agonistic anti-OX40 (CD134) antibody. Three patients showed partial responses: one hepatocellular carcinoma and two cutaneous melanoma cases. Melanoma, hepatocellular carcinoma, head and neck or renal cell cancer occurred in dose-escalation patients. Study-wide results and limits: Antigen specificity was not determined for the expanded peripheral T cells.

About this clone itself: Antigen: not known.

The method was immunoSEQ multiplex PCR; TCRdb's version includes in-frame clones alone and lacks a portion of them. The table has approximately 39,000 clones, 88% seen once. Germline lookup yields CDR1 MDHEN and CDR2 SYDVKM. V lost 4 bases, J lost 1 base, and 4 bases stayed unmatched. The CDR3 contains 15 residues. The V call is TRBV28, the J call TRBJ2-3, with TRBD1 matching 8 bases. Specimen: CD4+ or CD8+ T cells sorted from blood, collected in a trial of the OX40 agonist ivuxolimab. The source is an adult with an advanced solid tumor such as melanoma, head and neck, liver or kidney cancer. As DNA, the CDR3 is TGTGCCAGCAGTTCCCCGGGACAGGGCACAGATACGCAGTATTTT. As protein: CASSSPGQGTDTQYF.